This is a list of T cell receptor beta chains from one sample in a study of cytomegalovirus exposure and HLA in healthy donors. The repertoire was sequenced with immunoSEQ multiplex PCR; TCRdb's copy has only in-frame clones and lacks some. The sample holds approximately 120,000 clones; 81% are singletons and the top ten take 0.9% to 1.2%. The sample was PBMCs. Receptor source: a woman aged 30 to 39 in good health and CMV-seronegative. Each CDR3 is given with its conserved first and last residue. Fields, in order: V gene, CDR3 protein.

TRBV19 CASSIDLGGADHYGYTF
TRBV7-9 CASSPIDRKRYEQYF
TRBV25-1 CASTGQGYGYTF
TRBV7-2 CASRYQGQANTGELFF
TRBV10-1 CASSAGQGAYSYEQYF
TRBV19 CASSIDPQGWNSPLHF
TRBV7-6 CASSLQASGANVLTF
TRBV6-5 CASVKGGAGAYEQYF
TRBV7-2 CASSLGFSFEQYF
TRBV12-5 CASGPPGRGYEQYF
TRBV9 CASSYSGGNTGELFF
TRBV6-1 CASSGLGTDYNEQFF
TRBV5-6 CASSPIAEPRGGYTF
TRBV27 CASSPRQNTEAFF
TRBV7-3 CASSLRGSPRDTQYF
TRBV9 CASSVGPKTSPSPLHF
TRBV5-1 CASSPTPTRFKNEQFF
TRBV9 CASSPVGAGNYNEQFF
TRBV5-4 CASSFGDSIGGELFF
TRBV27 CASSIAGGLSYEQYF
TRBV2 CASSGMPAGGTFYEQYF
TRBV7-2 CASSLDGGVNQPQHF
TRBV5-8 CASSPLAELTENEKLFF
TRBV23-1 CASSQSLTDTQYF
TRBV5-1 CASSPTSRSYEQYF
TRBV18 CASSQQHEAFF
TRBV4-1 CASSPRAGGTGAYEQYF
TRBV25-1 CASKTPLNTEAFF
TRBV10-3 CAISDQQGVVPETQYF
TRBV5-1 CASSLSTLPNEKLFF
TRBV4-1 CASSPPSGIMDTEAFF
TRBV27 CASSPSNGEHGYTF
TRBV6-5 CASSRTVSNQPQHF
TRBV10-1 CASSDSGRGLETQYF
TRBV5-8 CASSDPGTLTTQYF
TRBV30 CAWSPSTTGPGQPQHF
TRBV19 CASSIDMEWSQPQHF
TRBV7-3 CASSPTSGGSYEQYF
TRBV25-1 CASRGPLAGGTNEQFF
TRBV9 CASSSGTGGGSPLHF
TRBV2 CASSEAYEQYF
TRBV28 CASSPPETVIYEQYF
TRBV7-8 CASSFGEHSQKAYEQYF
TRBV10-3 CAISVNGAGGTEAFF
TRBV4-2 CASSQAPTGGNQPQHF
TRBV6-5 CASALSSSFYNEQFF